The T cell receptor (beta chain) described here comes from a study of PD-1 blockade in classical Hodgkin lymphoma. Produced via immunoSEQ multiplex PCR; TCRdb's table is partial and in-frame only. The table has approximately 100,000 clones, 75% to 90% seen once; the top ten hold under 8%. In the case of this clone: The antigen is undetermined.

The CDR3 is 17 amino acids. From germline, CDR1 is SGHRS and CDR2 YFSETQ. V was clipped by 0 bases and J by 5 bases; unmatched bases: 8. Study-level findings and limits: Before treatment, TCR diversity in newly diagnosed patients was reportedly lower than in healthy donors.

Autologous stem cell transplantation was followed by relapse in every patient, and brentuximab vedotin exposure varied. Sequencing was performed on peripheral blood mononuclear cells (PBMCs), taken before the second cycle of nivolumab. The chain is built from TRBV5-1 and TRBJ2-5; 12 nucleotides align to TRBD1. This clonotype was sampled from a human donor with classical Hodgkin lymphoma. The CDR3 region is CASSLVGTGTGGETQYF. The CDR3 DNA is TGCGCCAGCAGCTTGGTGGGGACCGGGACAGGGGGCGAGACCCAGTACTTC.